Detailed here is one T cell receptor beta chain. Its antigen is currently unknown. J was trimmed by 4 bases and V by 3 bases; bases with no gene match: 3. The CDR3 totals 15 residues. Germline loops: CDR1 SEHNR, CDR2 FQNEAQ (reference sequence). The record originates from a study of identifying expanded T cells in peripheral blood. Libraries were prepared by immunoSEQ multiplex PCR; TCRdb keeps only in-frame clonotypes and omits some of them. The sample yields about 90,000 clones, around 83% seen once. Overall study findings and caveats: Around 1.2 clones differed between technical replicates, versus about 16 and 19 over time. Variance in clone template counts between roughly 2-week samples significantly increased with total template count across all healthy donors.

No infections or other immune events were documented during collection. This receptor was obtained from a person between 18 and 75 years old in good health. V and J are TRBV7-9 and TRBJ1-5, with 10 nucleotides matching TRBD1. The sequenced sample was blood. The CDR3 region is CASSLGQGRNQPQHF. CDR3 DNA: TGTGCCAGCAGCTTGGGACAGGGGCGTAATCAGCCCCAGCATTTT.